The 16 T cell receptor beta chains below all came from one sample that was sequenced in a study of blood T cell repertoires in COVID-19. This table comes from immunoSEQ multiplex PCR, and its TCRdb copy is limited to in-frame clones, with some not included. The sample shows approximately 240,000 clones, about 93% of them seen only once. The sample taken for sequencing was PBMCs or T cells enriched from blood (not recorded which). The receptors here all came from a woman between 18 and 29 years old who had recovered from COVID-19.

The chain links TRBV18 to TRBJ1-1, with 9 bases that match TRBD1. The CDR3 length is 17 residues. Germline CDR1 and CDR2: KGHSH and LQKENI. V was pared by 3 bases and J by 1 base, with 9 bases of the junction left unmatched. The CDR3 sequence is CASSPAGQGSANTEAFF. The DNA of the CDR3 is TGTGCCAGCTCACCCGCCGGACAGGGGTCGGCGAACACTGAAGCTTTCTTT.

V and J are TRBV3-1 (or the pseudogene TRBV3-2) and TRBJ2-1, with 7 bases that match TRBD2. Germline V gives CDR1 LGHDT, CDR2 YNNKEL (reference sequence). The CDR3 sequence is 16 residues long. The V segment lost 0 bases and the J segment 0 bases; nucleotides outside the gene matches: 2. This CDR3 reads CASSQDAGVSYNEQFF. The CDR3 DNA follows: TGTGCCAGCAGCCAAGATGCGGGGGTCTCCTACAATGAGCAGTTCTTC.

This chain uses TRBV27 with TRBJ1-1; 7 nucleotides agree with TRBD1. The CDR3 sequence is 14 residues long. J was trimmed by 1 base and V by 7 bases; bases with no gene match: 6. Germline V gives CDR1 MNHEY, CDR2 SMNVEV (reference sequence). CDR3 bases: TGTGCCAGCAACCCTCGACAGGGGAACACTGAAGCTTTCTTT. Residues: CASNPRQGNTEAFF.

The CDR3 DNA sequence: TGTGCCAGCAGCTTGACATCTAGCGGATCCTACAATGAGCAGTTCTTC. It is translated as CASSLTSSGSYNEQFF. V and J are TRBV7-2 and TRBJ2-1; TRBD2 matches at 7 bases. The CDR3 spans 16 residues. From germline, CDR1 is SGHTA and CDR2 FQGNSA. J gave up 1 base and V 3 bases, and 6 bases lay outside the gene matches.

The chain couples TRBV11-3 to TRBJ2-1; TRBD2 matches at 12 bases. V was clipped by 2 bases and J by 3 bases; unmatched bases: 2. The CDR3 runs to 16 residues. Per the germline V gene, CDR1 is SGHNT and CDR2 is YENEEA. The CDR3 region is CASSLRTSGDYNEQFF. The DNA for the CDR3 is TGTGCCAGCAGCTTAAGGACTAGCGGGGACTACAATGAGCAGTTCTTC.

The V call is TRBV21-1, the J call TRBJ2-7; TRBD1 reflects the table's D call only, with no check against the DNA. TRBV21-1 is a pseudogene locus. This CDR3 has 22 residues. The CDR3 reads CASSKDVNPGDRGPPSSWEQYF. DNA of the CDR3: TGTGCCAGCAGCAAAGACGTCAATCCTGGGGACAGGGGACCGCCGTCTTCATGGGAGCAGTACTTC.

The J gene is TRBJ1-1, the V gene TRBV19; 8 nucleotides align to TRBD1. Germline V gives CDR1 LNHDA, CDR2 SQIVND (reference sequence). CDR3 length equals 14 residues. V lost 0 bases and J lost 5; bases outside the gene matches: 2. The CDR3 sequence: CASSIDRGQTEAFF. The CDR3 nucleotides are TGTGCCAGTAGTATAGACAGGGGGCAGACTGAAGCTTTCTTT.

The V call is TRBV12-3 or TRBV12-4, the J call TRBJ2-3; D is possibly TRBD2 (5 bases). V shed 7 bases and J shed 4 bases, with 12 bases lying between them. The CDR3 is 13 amino acids. In DNA, the CDR3 is TGTGCCAGCACCCAAAGGAGGCCAGATACGCAGTATTTT. Protein product: CASTQRRPDTQYF.

This clone was counted a single time. The chain joins TRBV7-8 to TRBJ1-4; 7 nucleotides match TRBD1. The CDR3 contains 16 residues. The germline CDR1 and CDR2 sequences are SGHVS and FQNEAQ. With V trimmed by 5 bases and J by 0 bases, 6 bases remained unmatched. CDR3: CASSGRDRTTNEKLFF. DNA for the CDR3: TGTGCCAGCAGCGGTAGGGACAGAACAACTAATGAAAAACTGTTTTTT. The variable domain in full, completed from reference TRBV7-8 and TRBJ1-4, reads GAGVSQSPRYKVAKRGQDVALRCDPISGHVSLFWYQQALGQGPEFLTYFQNEAQLDKSGLPSDRFFAERPEGSVSTLKIQRTQQEDSAVYLCASSGRDRTTNEKLFFGSGTQLSVL.

The rearrangement uses TRBV10-1 and TRBJ1-5, with D possibly being TRBD1 (6 bases). Germline V gene lookup returns CDR1 WNHNN and CDR2 SYGVQD (reference sequence). Trimming shortened V by 11 bases and J by 1 base, and 18 bases separated the two germline ends. The CDR3 is 15 amino acids. CDR3 sequence reads: CAGPTGTRSNQPQHF. The CDR3 region has the DNA TGCGCCGGACCAACCGGGACACGGAGCAATCAGCCCCAGCATTTT.

The J gene is TRBJ1-1, the V gene TRBV5-6, with unresolved D. V dropped 0 bases and J dropped 3 bases, with 18 bases sitting between them. The CDR3 runs 17 residues. Germline-derived CDR1 and CDR2 are SGHDT and YYEEEE. CDR3 sequence (DNA): TGTGCCAGCAGCTTGGCGGGAAGGTGGAGCGGGGACACTGAAGCTTTCTTT. Residues: CASSLAGRWSGDTEAFF.

The rearrangement links TRBV9 to TRBJ1-1; D ambiguous. Trimming shortened V by 0 bases and J by 0 bases, and 6 bases separated the two germline ends. Germline CDR1 is SGDLS and CDR2 is YYNGEE. The CDR3 is 14 amino acids. The CDR3 here is CASSVGTMNTEAFF. CDR3 sequence (DNA): TGTGCCAGCAGCGTAGGCACTATGAACACTGAAGCTTTCTTT.

V usage is TRBV19 and J usage is TRBJ1-2; 7 positions match TRBD1. CDR1 and CDR2 (germline): LNHDA, SQIVND (reference sequence). V shed 4 bases and J 4 bases; nucleotides not matched to a gene: 9. The CDR3 has 15 amino acids. The CDR3 coding sequence is TGTGCCAGTAGTACCCTCCTCACAGGGGTCTATGGCTACACCTTC. This codes for CASSTLLTGVYGYTF.

V usage is TRBV7-2 and J usage is TRBJ2-2, with D maybe TRBD2 (5 bases). The CDR3 has 16 residues. Trimming cost V 5 bases and J 0 bases, with 13 bases left between them. From germline, CDR1 is SGHTA and CDR2 FQGNSA. The CDR3 region has the DNA TGTGCCAGCAGCCGTTTGGACTTCGCGAACACCGGGGAGCTGTTTTTT. As protein: CASSRLDFANTGELFF.

The chain carries TRBV28 and TRBJ1-4; D unresolved. The CDR3 covers 15 residues. The germline V gene has CDR1 MDHEN and CDR2 SYDVKM. The germline V and J ends were trimmed by 9 bases and 0 bases, with 14 bases remaining between them. CDR3 protein: CASLAGHATNEKLFF. CDR3 nucleotide sequence: TGTGCCAGTCTGGCGGGCCATGCAACTAATGAAAAACTGTTTTTT.

V gene TRBV27 combines with J gene TRBJ1-5; a possible D gene is TRBD1 (6 bases). This CDR3 spans 16 amino acids. CDR1 and CDR2 (germline): MNHEY, SMNVEV (reference sequence). Trimming removed 5 bases at V and 6 bases at J, with 20 bases between. As DNA, the CDR3 is TGTGCCAGCAGTCCTTTACAGGGTCGTGGCGCTCAGCCCCAGCATTTT. It is translated as CASSPLQGRGAQPQHF.